The clone carrying this T cell receptor (beta chain) was counted between two and nine times. Its antigen is not identified. The entry originates in a study of T cells after yellow fever vaccination. Study background: Preparation used SMART-Seq v4 Ultra Low Input for the low-cell-number fractions.

CDR3 length: 18 amino acids. Trimming left V 6 bases short and J 2 bases short, with 23 bases between. Germline CDR1 reads SGHAT; CDR2 reads FQNNGV. Synthesis of TCR cDNA relied on 5'RACE template switching, which attached a universal primer site and UMIs. TCRdb analysed the 5' RACE reads with MiXCR anew, one entry per CDR3 protein. The data show about 340,000 distinct CDR3 sequences, roughly an eighth seen once. Regarding the study as a whole: After the booster, 96% of CD4 and about 90% of CD8 primary-response clones were re-detected. Researchers report a weaker secondary response that nonetheless peaked faster, day 5 versus 15.

V is TRBV11-2 and J is TRBJ2-1, with D tentatively TRBD2 (6 bases). The sequence came from a young man who received the YFV17D yellow fever vaccine. This specimen was CD4+ T cells sorted from PBMCs, taken 15 days after the yellow fever booster vaccination. CDR3 amino acids: CASRSPGRRAGPYNEQFF. The CDR3 DNA reads TGTGCCAGCAGGTCCCCCGGTAGGAGAGCGGGCCCCTACAATGAGCAGTTCTTC.